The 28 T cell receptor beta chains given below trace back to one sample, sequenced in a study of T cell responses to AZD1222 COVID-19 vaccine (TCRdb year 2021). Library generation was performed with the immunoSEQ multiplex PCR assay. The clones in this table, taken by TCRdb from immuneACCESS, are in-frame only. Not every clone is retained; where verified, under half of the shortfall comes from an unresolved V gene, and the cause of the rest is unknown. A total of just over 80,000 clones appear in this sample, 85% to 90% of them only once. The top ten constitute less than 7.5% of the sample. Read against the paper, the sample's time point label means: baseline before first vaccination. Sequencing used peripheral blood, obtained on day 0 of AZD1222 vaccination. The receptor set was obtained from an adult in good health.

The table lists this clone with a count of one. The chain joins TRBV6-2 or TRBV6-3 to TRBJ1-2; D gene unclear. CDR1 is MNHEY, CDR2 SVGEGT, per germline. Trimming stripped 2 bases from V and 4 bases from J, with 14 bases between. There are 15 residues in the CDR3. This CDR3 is CASSYLQRMLYGYTF. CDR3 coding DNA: TGTGCCAGCAGTTACCTCCAGAGAATGCTCTATGGCTACACCTTC.

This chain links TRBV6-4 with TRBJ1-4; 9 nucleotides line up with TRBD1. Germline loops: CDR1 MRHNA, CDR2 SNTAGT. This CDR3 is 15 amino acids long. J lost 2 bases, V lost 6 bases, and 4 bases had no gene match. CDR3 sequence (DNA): TGTGCCAGCAGCCCTGGGACAGGGACTAATGAAAAACTGTTTTTT. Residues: CASSPGTGTNEKLFF.

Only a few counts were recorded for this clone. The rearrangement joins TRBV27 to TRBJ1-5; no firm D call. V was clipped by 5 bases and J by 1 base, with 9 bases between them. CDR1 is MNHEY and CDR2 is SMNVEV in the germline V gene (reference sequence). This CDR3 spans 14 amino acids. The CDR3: CASSPARSNQPQHF. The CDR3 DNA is TGTGCCAGCAGTCCCGCACGAAGCAATCAGCCCCAGCATTTT.

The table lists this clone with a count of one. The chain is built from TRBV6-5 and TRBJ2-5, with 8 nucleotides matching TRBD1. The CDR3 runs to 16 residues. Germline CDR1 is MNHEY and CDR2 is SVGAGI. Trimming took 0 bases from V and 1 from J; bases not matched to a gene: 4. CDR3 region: CASSYSTTGGQETQYF. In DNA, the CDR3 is TGTGCCAGCAGTTACTCTACAACAGGGGGCCAAGAGACCCAGTACTTC.

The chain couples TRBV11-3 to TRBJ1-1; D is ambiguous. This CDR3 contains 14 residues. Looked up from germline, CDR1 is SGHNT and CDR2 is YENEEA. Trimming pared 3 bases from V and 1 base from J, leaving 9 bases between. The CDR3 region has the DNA TGTGCCAGCAGCTTTAGTTTCCGGAACACTGAAGCTTTCTTT. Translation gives CASSFSFRNTEAFF.

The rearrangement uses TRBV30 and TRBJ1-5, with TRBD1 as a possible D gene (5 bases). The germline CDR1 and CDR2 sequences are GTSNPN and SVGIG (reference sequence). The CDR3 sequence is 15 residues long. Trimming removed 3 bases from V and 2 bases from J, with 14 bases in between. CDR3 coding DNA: TGTGCCTGGAGGGGGGGGGTCTCTGGCAATCAGCCCCAGCATTTT. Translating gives CAWRGGVSGNQPQHF. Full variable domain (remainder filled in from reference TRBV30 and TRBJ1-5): SQTIHQWPATLVQPVGSPLSLECTVEGTSNPNLYWYRQAAGRGLQLLFYSVGIGQISSEVPQNLSASRPQDRQFILSSKKLLLSDSGFYLCAWRGGVSGNQPQHFGDGTRLSIL.

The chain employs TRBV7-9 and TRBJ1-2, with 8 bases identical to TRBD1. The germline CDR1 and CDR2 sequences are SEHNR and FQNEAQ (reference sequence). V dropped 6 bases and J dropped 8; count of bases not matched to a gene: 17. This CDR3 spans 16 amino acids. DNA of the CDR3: TGTGCCAGCAGTTCGTCAGGGGGCGCGGGCTATCGGGGCTACACCTTC. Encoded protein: CASSSSGGAGYRGYTF.

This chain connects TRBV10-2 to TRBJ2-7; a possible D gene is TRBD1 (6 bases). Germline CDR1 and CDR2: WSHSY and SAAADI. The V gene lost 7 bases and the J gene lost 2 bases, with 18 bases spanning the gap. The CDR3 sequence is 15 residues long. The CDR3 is CASTEGAGVAYEQYF. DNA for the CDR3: TGCGCCAGCACCGAAGGGGCAGGGGTGGCCTACGAGCAGTACTTC.

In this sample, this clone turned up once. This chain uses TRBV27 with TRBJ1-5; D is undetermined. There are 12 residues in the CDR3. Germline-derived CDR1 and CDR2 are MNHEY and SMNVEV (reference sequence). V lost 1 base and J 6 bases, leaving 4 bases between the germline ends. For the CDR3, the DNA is TGTGCCAGCAGTTTATTGGGTCAGCCCCAGCATTTT. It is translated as CASSLLGQPQHF.

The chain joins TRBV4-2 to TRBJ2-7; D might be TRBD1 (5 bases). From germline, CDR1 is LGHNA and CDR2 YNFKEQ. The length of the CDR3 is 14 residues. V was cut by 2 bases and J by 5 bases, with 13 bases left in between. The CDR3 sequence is CASSQKGEGNEQYF. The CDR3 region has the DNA TGTGCCAGCAGCCAAAAAGGGGAAGGAAACGAGCAGTACTTC.

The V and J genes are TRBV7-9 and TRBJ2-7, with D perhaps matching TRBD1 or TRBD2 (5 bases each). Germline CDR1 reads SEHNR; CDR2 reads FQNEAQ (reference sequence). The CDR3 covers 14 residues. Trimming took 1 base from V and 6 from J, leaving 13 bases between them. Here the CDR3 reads CASSLDESGLEQYF. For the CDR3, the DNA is TGTGCCAGCAGCTTAGATGAGTCGGGGCTCGAGCAGTACTTC.

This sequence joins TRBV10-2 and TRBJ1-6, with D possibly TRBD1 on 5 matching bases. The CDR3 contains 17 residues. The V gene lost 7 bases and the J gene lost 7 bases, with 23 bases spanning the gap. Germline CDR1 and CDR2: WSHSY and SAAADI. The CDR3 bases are TGCGCCAGCATACCGGGGACTCGGGTTCAGGGAAATTCACCCCTCCACTTT. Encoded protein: CASIPGTRVQGNSPLHF.

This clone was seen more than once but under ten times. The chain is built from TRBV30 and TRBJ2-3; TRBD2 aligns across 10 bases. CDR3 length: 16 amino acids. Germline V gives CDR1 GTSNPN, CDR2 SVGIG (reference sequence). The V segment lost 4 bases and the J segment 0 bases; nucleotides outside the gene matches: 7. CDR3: CAWTRASGGSTDTQYF. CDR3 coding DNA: TGTGCCTGGACCCGGGCTAGCGGGGGTAGCACAGATACGCAGTATTTT.

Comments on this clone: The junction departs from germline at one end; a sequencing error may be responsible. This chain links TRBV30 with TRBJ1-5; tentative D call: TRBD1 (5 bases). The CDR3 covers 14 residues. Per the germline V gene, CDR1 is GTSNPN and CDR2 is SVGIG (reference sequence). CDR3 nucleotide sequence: TGTGCCCGGAGTGTGTGGGGGGGCAATCAGCCCCAGCATTTT. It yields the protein CARSVWGGNQPQHF.

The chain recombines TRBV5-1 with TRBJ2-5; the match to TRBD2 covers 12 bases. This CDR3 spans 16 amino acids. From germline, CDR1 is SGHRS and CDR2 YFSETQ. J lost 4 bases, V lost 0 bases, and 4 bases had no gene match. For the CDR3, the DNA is TGCGCCAGCAGCTTGGTTCTAGCGGGGGGGCGAGAGACCCAGTACTTC. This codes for CASSLVLAGGRETQYF. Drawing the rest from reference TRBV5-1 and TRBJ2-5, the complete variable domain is KAGVTQTPRYLIKTRGQQVTLSCSPISGHRSVSWYQQTPGQGLQFLFEYFSETQRNKGNFPGRFSGRQFSNSRSEMNVSTLELGDSALYLCASSLVLAGGRETQYFGPGTRLLVL.

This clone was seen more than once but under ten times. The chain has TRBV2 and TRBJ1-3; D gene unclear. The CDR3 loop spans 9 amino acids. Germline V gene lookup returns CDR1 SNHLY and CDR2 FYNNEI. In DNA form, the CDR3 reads TGTAAAGGGTTGTACACCATATATTTT. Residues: CKGLYTIYF.

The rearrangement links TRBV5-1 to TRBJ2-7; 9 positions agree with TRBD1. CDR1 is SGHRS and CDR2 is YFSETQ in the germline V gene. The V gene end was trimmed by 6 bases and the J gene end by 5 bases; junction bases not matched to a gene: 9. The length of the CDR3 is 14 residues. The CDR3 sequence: CASTLGQGSNEQYF. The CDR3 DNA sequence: TGCGCCAGCACCCTGGGACAGGGATCCAACGAGCAGTACTTC.

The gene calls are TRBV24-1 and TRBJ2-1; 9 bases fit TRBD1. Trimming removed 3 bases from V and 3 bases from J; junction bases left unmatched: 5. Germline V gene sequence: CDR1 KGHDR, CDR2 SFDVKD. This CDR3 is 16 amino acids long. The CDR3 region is CATSDPQGALYNEQFF. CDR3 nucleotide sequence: TGTGCCACCAGTGATCCACAGGGGGCCCTCTACAATGAGCAGTTCTTC.

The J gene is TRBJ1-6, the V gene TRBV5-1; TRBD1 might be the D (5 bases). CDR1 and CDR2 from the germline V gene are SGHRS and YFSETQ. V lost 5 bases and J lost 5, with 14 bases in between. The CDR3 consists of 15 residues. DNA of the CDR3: TGCGCCAGCAGTTGGCAGGGAGACGATAATTCACCCCTCCACTTT. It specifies CASSWQGDDNSPLHF.

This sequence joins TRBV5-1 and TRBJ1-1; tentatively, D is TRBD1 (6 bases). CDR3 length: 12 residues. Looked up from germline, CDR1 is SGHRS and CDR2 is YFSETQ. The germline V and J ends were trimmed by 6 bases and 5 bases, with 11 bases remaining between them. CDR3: CASTLGGTEAFF. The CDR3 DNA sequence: TGCGCCAGCACCTTAGGGGGGACTGAAGCTTTCTTT.

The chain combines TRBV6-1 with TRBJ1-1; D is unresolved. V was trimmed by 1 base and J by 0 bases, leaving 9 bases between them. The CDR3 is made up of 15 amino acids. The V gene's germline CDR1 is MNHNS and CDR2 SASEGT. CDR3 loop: CASSEGRRLNTEAFF. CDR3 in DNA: TGTGCCAGCAGTGAAGGGAGAAGGTTGAACACTGAAGCTTTCTTT.

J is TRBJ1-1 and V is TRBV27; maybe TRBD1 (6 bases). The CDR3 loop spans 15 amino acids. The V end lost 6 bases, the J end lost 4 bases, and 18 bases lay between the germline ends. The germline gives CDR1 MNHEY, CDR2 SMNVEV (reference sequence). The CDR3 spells CASSAYEGRGTEAFF. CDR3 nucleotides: TGTGCCAGCAGCGCCTACGAAGGCAGGGGCACTGAAGCTTTCTTT.

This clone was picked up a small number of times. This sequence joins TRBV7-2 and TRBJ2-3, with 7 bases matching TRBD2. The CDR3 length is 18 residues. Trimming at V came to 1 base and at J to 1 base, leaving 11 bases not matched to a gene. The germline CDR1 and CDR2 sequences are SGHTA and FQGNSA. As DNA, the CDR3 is TGTGCCAGCAGCTTAGTCCAAGCGGGAAGTGGGGGCACAGATACGCAGTATTTT. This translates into CASSLVQAGSGGTDTQYF. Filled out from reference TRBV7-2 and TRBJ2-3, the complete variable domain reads GAGVSQSPSNKVTEKGKDVELRCDPISGHTALYWYRQSLGQGLEFLIYFQGNSAPDKSGLPSDRFSAERTGGSVSTLTIQRTQQEDSAVYLCASSLVQAGSGGTDTQYFGPGTRLTVL.

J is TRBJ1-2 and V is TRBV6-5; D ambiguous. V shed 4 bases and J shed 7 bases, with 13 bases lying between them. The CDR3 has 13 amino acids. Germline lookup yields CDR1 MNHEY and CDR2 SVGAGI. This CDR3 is CASSSPTIIGYTF. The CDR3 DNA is TGTGCCAGCAGTTCCCCCACTATTATTGGCTACACCTTC.

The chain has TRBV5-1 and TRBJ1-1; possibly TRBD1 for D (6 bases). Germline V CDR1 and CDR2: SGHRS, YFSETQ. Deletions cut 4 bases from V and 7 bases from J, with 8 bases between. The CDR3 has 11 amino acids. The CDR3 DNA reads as TGCGCCAGCAGCCAAGGGGGTGAAGCTTTCTTT. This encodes CASSQGGEAFF.

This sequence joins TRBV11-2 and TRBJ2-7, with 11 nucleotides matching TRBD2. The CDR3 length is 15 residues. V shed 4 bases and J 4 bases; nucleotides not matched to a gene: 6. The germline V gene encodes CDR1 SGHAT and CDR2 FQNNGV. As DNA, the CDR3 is TGTGCCAGCAGCTACATAGCGGGGGGGCTTTACGAGCAGTACTTC. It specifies CASSYIAGGLYEQYF. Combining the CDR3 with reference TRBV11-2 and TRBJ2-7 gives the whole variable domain EAGVAQSPRYKIIEKRQSVAFWCNPISGHATLYWYQQILGQGPKLLIQFQNNGVVDDSQLPKDRFSAERLKGVDSTLKIQPAKLEDSAVYLCASSYIAGGLYEQYFGPGTRLTVT.

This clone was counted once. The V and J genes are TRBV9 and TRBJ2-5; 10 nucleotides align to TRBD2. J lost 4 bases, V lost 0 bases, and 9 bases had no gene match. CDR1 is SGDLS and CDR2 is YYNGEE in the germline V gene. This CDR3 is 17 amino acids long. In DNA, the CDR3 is TGTGCCAGCAGCGTAGGGGTAGCGGGGGGTCAGGGAGAGACCCAGTACTTC. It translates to CASSVGVAGGQGETQYF.

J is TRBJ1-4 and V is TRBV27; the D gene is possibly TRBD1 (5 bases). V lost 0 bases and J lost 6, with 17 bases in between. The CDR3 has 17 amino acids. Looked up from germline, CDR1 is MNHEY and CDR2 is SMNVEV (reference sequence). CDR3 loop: CASSLSSWGGEYEKLFF. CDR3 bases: TGTGCCAGCAGTTTATCCTCCTGGGGGGGGGAATATGAAAAACTGTTTTTT.